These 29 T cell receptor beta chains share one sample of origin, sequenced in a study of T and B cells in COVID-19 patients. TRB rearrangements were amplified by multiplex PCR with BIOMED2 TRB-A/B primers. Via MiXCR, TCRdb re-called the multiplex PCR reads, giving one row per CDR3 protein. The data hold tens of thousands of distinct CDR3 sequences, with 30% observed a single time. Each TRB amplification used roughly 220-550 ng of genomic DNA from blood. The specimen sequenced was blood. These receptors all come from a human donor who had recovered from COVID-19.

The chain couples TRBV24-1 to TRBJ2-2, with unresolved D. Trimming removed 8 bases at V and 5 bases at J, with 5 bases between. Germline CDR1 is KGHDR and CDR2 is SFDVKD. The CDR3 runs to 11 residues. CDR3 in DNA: TGTGCCACCACCAAAACCGGGGAGCTGTTTTTT. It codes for CATTKTGELFF.

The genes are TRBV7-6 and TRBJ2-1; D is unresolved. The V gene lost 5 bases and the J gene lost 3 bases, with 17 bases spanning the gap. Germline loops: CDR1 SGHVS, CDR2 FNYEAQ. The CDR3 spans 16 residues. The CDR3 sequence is CASSQRPPDLYNEQFF. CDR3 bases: TGTGCCAGCAGCCAAAGACCCCCGGATCTCTACAATGAGCAGTTCTTC.

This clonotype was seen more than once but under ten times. The chain's CDR3 is CASSQGTSGFTDTQYF. The CDR3 DNA is TGTGCCAGCAGCCAGGGGACTAGCGGATTCACAGATACGCAGTATTTT. The chain recombines TRBV7-9 with TRBJ2-3, with 11 bases matching TRBD2. Germline trimming cut 5 bases from V and 2 bases from J; bases unmatched to any gene: 6. Germline CDR1 is SEHNR and CDR2 is FQNEAQ (reference sequence). There are 16 residues in the CDR3. The full variable domain, completed using reference TRBV7-9 and TRBJ2-3, is DTGVSQNPRHKITKRGQNVTFRCDPISEHNRLYWYRQTLGQGPEFLTYFQNEAQLEKSRLLSDRFSAERPKGSFSTLEIQRTEQGDSAMYLCASSQGTSGFTDTQYFGPGTRLTVL.

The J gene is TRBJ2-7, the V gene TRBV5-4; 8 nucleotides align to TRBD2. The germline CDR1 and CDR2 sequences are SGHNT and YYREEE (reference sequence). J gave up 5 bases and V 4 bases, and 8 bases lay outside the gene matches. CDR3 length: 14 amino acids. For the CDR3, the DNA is TGTGCCAGCAGCACTCGGACTAGCAGCGACGAGCAGTACTTC. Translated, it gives CASSTRTSSDEQYF.

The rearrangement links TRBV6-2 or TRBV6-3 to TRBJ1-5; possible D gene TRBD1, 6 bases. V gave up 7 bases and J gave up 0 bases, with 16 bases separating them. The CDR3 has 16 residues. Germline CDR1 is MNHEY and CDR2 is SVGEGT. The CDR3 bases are TGTGCCAGCATCGGACAGACAGGTCCTAGCAATCAGCCCCAGCATTTT. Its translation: CASIGQTGPSNQPQHF.

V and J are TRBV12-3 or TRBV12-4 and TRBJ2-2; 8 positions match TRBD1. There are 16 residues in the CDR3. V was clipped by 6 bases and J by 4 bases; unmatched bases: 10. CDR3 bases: TGTGCCAGCAGAGCCCAAACAGGGGGTAGCACCGGGGAGCTGTTTTTT. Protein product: CASRAQTGGSTGELFF.

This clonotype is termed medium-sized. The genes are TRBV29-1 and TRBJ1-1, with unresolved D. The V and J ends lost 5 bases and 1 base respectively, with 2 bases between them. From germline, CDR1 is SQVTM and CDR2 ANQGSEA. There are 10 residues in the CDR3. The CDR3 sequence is CSVWNTEAFF. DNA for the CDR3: TGCAGCGTTTGGAACACTGAAGCTTTCTTT.

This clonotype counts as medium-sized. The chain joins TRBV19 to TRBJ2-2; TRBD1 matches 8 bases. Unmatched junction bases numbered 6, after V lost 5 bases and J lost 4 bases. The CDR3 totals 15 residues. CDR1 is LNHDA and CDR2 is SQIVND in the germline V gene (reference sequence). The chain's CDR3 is CASSPTGGRTGELFF. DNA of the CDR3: TGTGCCAGTAGTCCTACAGGGGGGCGCACCGGGGAGCTGTTTTTT.

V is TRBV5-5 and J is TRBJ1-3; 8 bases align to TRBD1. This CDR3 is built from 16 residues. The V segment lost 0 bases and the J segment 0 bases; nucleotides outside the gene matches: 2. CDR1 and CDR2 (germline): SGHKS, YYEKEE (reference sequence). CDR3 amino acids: CASSLVGQASGNTIYF. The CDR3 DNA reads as TGTGCCAGCAGCTTGGTGGGACAGGCCTCTGGAAACACCATATATTTT. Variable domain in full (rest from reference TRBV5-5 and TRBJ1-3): DAGVTQSPTHLIKTRGQQVTLRCSPISGHKSVSWYQQVLGQGPQFIFQYYEKEERGRGNFPDRFSARQFPNYSSELNVNALLLGDSALYLCASSLVGQASGNTIYFGEGSWLTVV.

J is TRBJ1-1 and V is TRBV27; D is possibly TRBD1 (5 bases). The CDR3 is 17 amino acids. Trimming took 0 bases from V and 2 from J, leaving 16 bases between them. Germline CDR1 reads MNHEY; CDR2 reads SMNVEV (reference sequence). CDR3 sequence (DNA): TGTGCCAGCAGTTTATCCAGCGGGGGGAGGGTCAACACTGAAGCTTTCTTT. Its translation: CASSLSSGGRVNTEAFF.

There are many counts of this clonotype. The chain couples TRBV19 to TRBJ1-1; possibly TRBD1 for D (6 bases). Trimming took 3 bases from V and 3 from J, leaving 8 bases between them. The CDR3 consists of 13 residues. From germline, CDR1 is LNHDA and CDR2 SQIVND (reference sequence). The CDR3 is CASSMDRHTEAFF. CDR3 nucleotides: TGTGCCAGTAGTATGGACAGACACACTGAAGCTTTCTTT. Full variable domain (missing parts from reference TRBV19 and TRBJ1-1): DGGITQSPKYLFRKEGQNVTLSCEQNLNHDAMYWYRQDPGQGLRLIYYSQIVNDFQKGDIAEGYSVSREKKESFPLTVTSAQKNPTAFYLCASSMDRHTEAFFGQGTRLTVV.

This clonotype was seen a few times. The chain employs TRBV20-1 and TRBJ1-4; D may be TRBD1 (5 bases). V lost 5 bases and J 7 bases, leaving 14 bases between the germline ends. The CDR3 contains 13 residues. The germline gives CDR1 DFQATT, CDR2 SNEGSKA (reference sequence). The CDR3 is CSAPFGAVEKLFF. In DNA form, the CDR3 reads TGCAGTGCTCCCTTCGGGGCGGTTGAAAAACTGTTTTTT.

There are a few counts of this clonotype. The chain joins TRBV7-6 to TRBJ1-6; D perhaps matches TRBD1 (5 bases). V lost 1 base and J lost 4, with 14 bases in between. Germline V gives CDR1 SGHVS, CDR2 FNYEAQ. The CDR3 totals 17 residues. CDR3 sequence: CASSLGAGQGYNSPLHF. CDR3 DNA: TGTGCCAGCAGCTTAGGGGCGGGGCAGGGATATAATTCACCCCTCCACTTT.

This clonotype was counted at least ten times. CDR3 sequence: CASSISVDNAGTEAFF. DNA of the CDR3: TGTGCCAGTAGTATATCGGTGGACAACGCTGGGACTGAAGCTTTCTTT. The rearrangement uses TRBV19 and TRBJ1-1; D is perhaps TRBD1 (5 bases). Per the germline V gene, CDR1 is LNHDA and CDR2 is SQIVND (reference sequence). This CDR3 comprises 16 residues. V was clipped by 2 bases and J by 5 bases, with 18 bases between them.

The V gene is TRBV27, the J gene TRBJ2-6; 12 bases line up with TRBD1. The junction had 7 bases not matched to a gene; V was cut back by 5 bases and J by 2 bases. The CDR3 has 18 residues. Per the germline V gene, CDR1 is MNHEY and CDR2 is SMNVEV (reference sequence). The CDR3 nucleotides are TGTGCCAGCAGTGACCGGGGACAGGGGGCCACTGGGGCCAACGTCCTGACTTTC. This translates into CASSDRGQGATGANVLTF.

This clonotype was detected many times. The CDR3 nucleotides are TGTGCCTGGAGGAGAGCGGGGGGGCCCTACGAGCAGTACTTC. It codes for CAWRRAGGPYEQYF. The chain couples TRBV30 to TRBJ2-7, with 10 bases that match TRBD2. Looked up from germline, CDR1 is GTSNPN and CDR2 is SVGIG (reference sequence). The CDR3 is 14 residues long. Trimming removed 3 bases from V and 2 bases from J; junction bases left unmatched: 4. Filled out from reference TRBV30 and TRBJ2-7, the complete variable domain reads SQTIHQWPATLVQPVGSPLSLECTVEGTSNPNLYWYRQAAGRGLQLLFYSVGIGQISSEVPQNLSASRPQDRQFILSSKKLLLSDSGFYLCAWRRAGGPYEQYFGPGTRLTVT.

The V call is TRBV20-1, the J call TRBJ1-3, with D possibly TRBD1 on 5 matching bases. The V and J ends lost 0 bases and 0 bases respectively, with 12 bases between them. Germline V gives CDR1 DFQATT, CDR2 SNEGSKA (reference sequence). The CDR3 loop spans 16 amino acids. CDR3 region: CSARDLGGYSGNTIYF. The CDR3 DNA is TGCAGTGCTAGAGATCTGGGGGGGTACTCTGGAAACACCATATATTTT.

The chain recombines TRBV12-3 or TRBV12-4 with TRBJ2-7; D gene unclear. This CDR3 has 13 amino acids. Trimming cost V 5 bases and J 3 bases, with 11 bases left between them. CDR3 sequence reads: CASSETAIYEQYF. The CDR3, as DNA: TGTGCCAGCAGTGAAACAGCGATCTACGAGCAGTACTTC.

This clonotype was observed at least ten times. The CDR3 bases are TGTGCCAGCAGCCGGGACAGCGGGATCGGGGAGCTGTTTTTT. Translated, it gives CASSRDSGIGELFF. V is TRBV6-4 and J is TRBJ2-2, with D perhaps being TRBD1 or TRBD2 (7 bases each). The CDR3 length is 14 residues. Germline CDR1 is MRHNA and CDR2 is SNTAGT. The V end lost 6 bases, the J end lost 7 bases, and 15 bases lay between the germline ends.

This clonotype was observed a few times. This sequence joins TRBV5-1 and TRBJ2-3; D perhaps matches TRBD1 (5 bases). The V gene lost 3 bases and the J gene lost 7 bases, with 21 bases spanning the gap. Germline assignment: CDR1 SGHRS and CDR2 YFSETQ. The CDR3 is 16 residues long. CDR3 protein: CASSYGAGPSSHTQYF. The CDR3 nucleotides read TGCGCCAGCAGCTATGGGGCCGGCCCTAGTTCTCATACGCAGTATTTT.

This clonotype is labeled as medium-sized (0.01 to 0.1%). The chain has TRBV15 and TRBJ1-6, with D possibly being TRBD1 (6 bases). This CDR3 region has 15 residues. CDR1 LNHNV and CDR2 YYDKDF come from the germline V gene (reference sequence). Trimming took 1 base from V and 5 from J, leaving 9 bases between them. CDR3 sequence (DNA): TGTGCCACCAGCAGAGCGGACAGAAATAATTCACCCCTCCACTTT. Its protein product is CATSRADRNNSPLHF.

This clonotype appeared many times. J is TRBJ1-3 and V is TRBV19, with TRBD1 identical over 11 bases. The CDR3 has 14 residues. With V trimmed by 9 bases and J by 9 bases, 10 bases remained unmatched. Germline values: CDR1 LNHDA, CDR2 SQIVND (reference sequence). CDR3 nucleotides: TGTGCCAGCCGTGGGACAGGGGGTTTCGGCACCATATATTTT. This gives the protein CASRGTGGFGTIYF.

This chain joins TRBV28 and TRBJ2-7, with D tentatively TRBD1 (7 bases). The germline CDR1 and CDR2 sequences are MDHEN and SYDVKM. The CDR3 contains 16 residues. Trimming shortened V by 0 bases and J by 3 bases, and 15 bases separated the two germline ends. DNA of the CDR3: TGTGCCAGCAGTTTATGGGTGGCGGGACAGAACTACGAGCAGTACTTC. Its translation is CASSLWVAGQNYEQYF.

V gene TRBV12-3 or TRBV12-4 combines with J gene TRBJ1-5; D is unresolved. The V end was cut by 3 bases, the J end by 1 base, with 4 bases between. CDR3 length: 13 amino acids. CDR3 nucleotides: TGTGCCAGCAGTTTGGTAAGCAATCAGCCCCAGCATTTT. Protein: CASSLVSNQPQHF.

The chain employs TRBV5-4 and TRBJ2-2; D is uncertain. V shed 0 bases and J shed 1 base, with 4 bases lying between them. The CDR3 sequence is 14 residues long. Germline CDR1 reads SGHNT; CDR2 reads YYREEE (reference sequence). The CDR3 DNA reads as TGTGCCAGCAGCTTGGTGGAGAACACCGGGGAGCTGTTTTTT. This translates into CASSLVENTGELFF.

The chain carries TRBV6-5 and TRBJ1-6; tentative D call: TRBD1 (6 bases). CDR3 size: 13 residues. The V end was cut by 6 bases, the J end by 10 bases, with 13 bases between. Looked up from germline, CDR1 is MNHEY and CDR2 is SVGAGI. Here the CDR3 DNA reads TGTGCCAGCAGACCCTACAGGGAGTCACCCCTCCACTTT. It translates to CASRPYRESPLHF.

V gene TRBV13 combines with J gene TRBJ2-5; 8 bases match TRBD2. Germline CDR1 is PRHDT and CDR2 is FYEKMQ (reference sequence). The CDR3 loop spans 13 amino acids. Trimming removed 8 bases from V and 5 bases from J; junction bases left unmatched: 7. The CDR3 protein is CASSGGGMETQYF. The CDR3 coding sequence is TGTGCCAGCTCCGGCGGGGGGATGGAGACCCAGTACTTC. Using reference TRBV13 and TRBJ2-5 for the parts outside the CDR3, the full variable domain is AAGVIQSPRHLIKEKRETATLKCYPIPRHDTVYWYQQGPGQDPQFLISFYEKMQSDKGSIPDRFSAQQFSDYHSELNMSSLELGDSALYFCASSGGGMETQYFGPGTRLLVL.

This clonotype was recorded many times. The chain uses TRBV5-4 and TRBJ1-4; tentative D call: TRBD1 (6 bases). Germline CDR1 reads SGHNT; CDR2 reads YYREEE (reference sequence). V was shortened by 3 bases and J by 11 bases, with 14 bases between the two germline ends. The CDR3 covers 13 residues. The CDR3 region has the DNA TGTGCCAGCAGCTACCTAACGGGGGGCAAACTGTTTTTT. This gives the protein CASSYLTGGKLFF.

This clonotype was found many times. The CDR3 DNA reads TGTGCCAGCAGTTACTTATCCGGGGCCAACGTCCTGACTTTC. The encoded protein is CASSYLSGANVLTF. The chain recombines TRBV6-5 with TRBJ2-6; D remains ambiguous. There are 14 residues in the CDR3. Trimming left V 1 base short and J 4 bases short, with 5 bases between. Germline CDR1 reads MNHEY; CDR2 reads SVGAGI.